This passage covers 12 T cell receptor beta chains from one sample sequenced in a study of blood T cell repertoires in COVID-19. Clones were sequenced by immunoSEQ multiplex PCR, and TCRdb holds only the in-frame ones, with some missing. In the table there are approximately 300,000 clones, around 85% of which are singletons. Sequencing was done on a sample of PBMCs or T cells enriched from blood (not recorded which). The receptors originated from a woman under 40 who had recovered from COVID-19.

The chain recombines TRBV27 with TRBJ2-7; possibly TRBD1 for D (5 bases). The V gene lost 7 bases and the J gene lost 0 bases, with 13 bases spanning the gap. CDR1 and CDR2 from the germline V gene are MNHEY and SMNVEV (reference sequence). This CDR3 region has 14 residues. The CDR3 region has the DNA TGTGCCAGCACTCCGAGTAGGGGCTCCTACGAGCAGTACTTC. This encodes CASTPSRGSYEQYF.

The chain is built from TRBV6-6 and TRBJ1-6, with D perhaps TRBD1 (5 bases). Trimming took off 11 bases at V and 4 bases at J, with 12 bases between the two ends. This CDR3 is built from 13 residues. Germline V gene data show CDR1 as MNHNY and CDR2 as SVGAGI (reference sequence). The CDR3 DNA reads TGTGCCGCTTGGGGGGGGTATAATTCACCCCTCCACTTT. It encodes CAAWGGYNSPLHF.

V usage is TRBV27 and J usage is TRBJ1-3; 9 bases are shared with TRBD1. V lost 0 bases and J lost 11; bases outside the gene matches: 2. Germline CDR1 MNHEY, CDR2 SMNVEV (reference sequence). The CDR3 sequence is 13 residues long. The CDR3 region has the DNA TGTGCCAGCAGTTTATCCACAGGGGGCTCCATATATTTT. It encodes CASSLSTGGSIYF.

A word on this clone: In the same sample, other DNA sequences code for this CDR3. The rearrangement joins TRBV28 to TRBJ1-5; D call uncertain. Germline CDR1 is MDHEN and CDR2 is SYDVKM. The CDR3 contains 13 residues. V was trimmed by 6 bases and J by 4 bases, leaving 10 bases between them. The CDR3, as DNA: TGTGCCAGCAGCCCCCCGGGGAATCAGCCCCAGCATTTT. As protein: CASSPPGNQPQHF. The full variable domain, rest sourced from reference TRBV28 and TRBJ1-5, is DVKVTQSSRYLVKRTGEKVFLECVQDMDHENMFWYRQDPGLGLRLIYFSYDVKMKEKGDIPEGYSVSREKKERFSLILESASTNQTSMYLCASSPPGNQPQHFGDGTRLSIL.

This rearrangement joins TRBV2 to TRBJ2-7; perhaps TRBD2 as D (6 bases). V lost 3 bases, J lost 0 bases, and 12 bases lay in between. This CDR3 is 15 amino acids long. CDR1 is SNHLY and CDR2 is FYNNEI in the germline V gene. CDR3 protein: CASSDPSSDSYEQYF. The DNA of the CDR3 is TGTGCCAGCAGTGATCCGTCTAGCGACTCCTACGAGCAGTACTTC. Variable domain in full (rest from reference TRBV2 and TRBJ2-7): EPEVTQTPSHQVTQMGQEVILRCVPISNHLYFYWYRQILGQKVEFLVSFYNNEISEKSEIFDDQFSVERPDGSNFTLKIRSTKLEDSAMYFCASSDPSSDSYEQYFGPGTRLTVT.

The chain couples TRBV27 to TRBJ1-3; 7 nucleotides line up with TRBD1. The CDR3 length is 13 residues. The V gene's germline CDR1 is MNHEY and CDR2 SMNVEV (reference sequence). The V and J ends lost 5 bases and 7 bases, in that order; junction bases with no gene match: 5. The DNA of the CDR3 is TGTGCCAGCAGTGCCAGACAGGGCAACACCATATATTTT. It yields the protein CASSARQGNTIYF.

V usage is TRBV6-5 and J usage is TRBJ2-3; D uncertain. This CDR3 contains 12 residues. The germline V gene has CDR1 MNHEY and CDR2 SVGAGI. V was pared by 8 bases and J by 4 bases, with 10 bases between. The CDR3 DNA reads TGTGCCAGCTCTCCCAGGTCAGATACGCAGTATTTT. It yields the protein CASSPRSDTQYF.

The chain employs TRBV25-1 and TRBJ2-7; D possibly corresponds to TRBD2 (6 bases). Germline V lookup: CDR1 MGHDK, CDR2 SYGVNS. The V and J ends lost 7 bases and 0 bases respectively, with 22 bases between them. The CDR3 consists of 17 residues. CDR3 region: CASTGGRGALSSYEQYF. Written as DNA, the CDR3 is TGTGCCAGCACTGGAGGGCGGGGCGCCTTATCCTCCTACGAGCAGTACTTC.

Only one count was recorded for this clone. The CDR3 loop reads CASSLAQAGGLGEQFF. CDR3 nucleotide sequence: TGCGCCAGCAGCTTGGCCCAAGCGGGGGGCCTCGGGGAGCAGTTCTTC. J is TRBJ2-1 and V is TRBV5-1; TRBD2 agrees at 9 bases. The germline gives CDR1 SGHRS, CDR2 YFSETQ. The CDR3 runs 16 residues. V shed 0 bases and J 10 bases; nucleotides not matched to a gene: 11.

This chain joins TRBV20-1 and TRBJ1-6; 7 bases agree with TRBD1. Trimming at V came to 4 bases and at J to 9 bases, leaving 9 bases not matched to a gene. The CDR3 has 14 amino acids. Germline loops: CDR1 DFQATT, CDR2 SNEGSKA (reference sequence). In nucleotides, the CDR3 is TGCAGTGCTAATGACAGGGCCATCGGTTCACCCCTCCACTTT. This translates into CSANDRAIGSPLHF.

This sequence joins TRBV4-1 and TRBJ1-5; D unclear. Germline V gene sequence: CDR1 MGHRA, CDR2 YSYEKL. Trimming left V 1 base short and J 5 bases short, with 6 bases between. The CDR3 consists of 13 residues. CDR3 sequence (DNA): TGCGCCAGCAGCCAAGCCGAGGATCAGCCCCAGCATTTT. Its translation: CASSQAEDQPQHF.

The rearrangement uses TRBV6-6 and TRBJ2-3; D not certain. This CDR3 contains 14 residues. Germline V gene sequence: CDR1 MNHNY, CDR2 SVGAGI (reference sequence). The V and J ends lost 4 bases and 2 bases respectively, with 10 bases between them. CDR3 sequence: CASSLQRHTDTQYF. The CDR3 DNA follows: TGTGCCAGCAGTTTACAGAGACACACAGATACGCAGTATTTT.